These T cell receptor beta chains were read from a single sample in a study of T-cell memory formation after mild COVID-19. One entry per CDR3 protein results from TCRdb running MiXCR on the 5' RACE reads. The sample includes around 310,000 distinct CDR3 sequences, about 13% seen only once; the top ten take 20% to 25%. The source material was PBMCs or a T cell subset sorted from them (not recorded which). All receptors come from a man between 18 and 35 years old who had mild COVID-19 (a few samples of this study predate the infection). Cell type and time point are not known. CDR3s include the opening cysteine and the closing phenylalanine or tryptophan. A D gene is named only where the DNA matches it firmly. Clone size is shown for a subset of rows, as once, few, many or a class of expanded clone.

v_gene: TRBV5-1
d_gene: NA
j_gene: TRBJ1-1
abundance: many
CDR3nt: TGCGCCAGCAGCTTGGCACAGGGGAACACTGAAGCTTTCTTT
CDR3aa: CASSLAQGNTEAFF

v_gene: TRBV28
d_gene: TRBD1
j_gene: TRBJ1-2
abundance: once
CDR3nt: TGTGCCAGCAGTTCAATGCTCGGACAGGGAGACTATGGCTACACCTTC
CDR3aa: CASSSMLGQGDYGYTF

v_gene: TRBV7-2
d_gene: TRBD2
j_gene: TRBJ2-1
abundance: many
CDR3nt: TGTGCCAGCTCCCCACTAGCGGGGGCGTACAATGAGCAGTTCTTC
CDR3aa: CASSPLAGAYNEQFF

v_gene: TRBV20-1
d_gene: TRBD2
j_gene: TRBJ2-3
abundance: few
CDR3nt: TGCAGTGCTAGATCCGGATTTGTAGCGGGGAGCACAGATACGCAGTATTTT
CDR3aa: CSARSGFVAGSTDTQYF

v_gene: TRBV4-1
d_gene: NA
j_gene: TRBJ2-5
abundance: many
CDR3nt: TGCGCCAGCAGCCTGCAAGGCCCGGGGGAGACCCAGTACTTC
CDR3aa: CASSLQGPGETQYF

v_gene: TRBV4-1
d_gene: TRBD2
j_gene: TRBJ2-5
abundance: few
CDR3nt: TGCGCCAGCAGGGGGGTAGCGGGGGTCCAGGAGACCCAGTACTTC
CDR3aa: CASRGVAGVQETQYF

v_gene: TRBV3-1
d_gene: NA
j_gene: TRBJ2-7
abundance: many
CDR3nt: TGTGCCAGCAGCCTTGGGGGGAGGTACGAGCAGTACTTC
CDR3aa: CASSLGGRYEQYF

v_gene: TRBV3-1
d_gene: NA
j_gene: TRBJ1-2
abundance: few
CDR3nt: TGTGCCAGCAGGAGCAGGGGCAAGCGTGGCTACACCTTC
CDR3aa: CASRSRGKRGYTF

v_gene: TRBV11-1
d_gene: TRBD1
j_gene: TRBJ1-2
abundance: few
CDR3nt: TGTGCCAGCAGCACGAGGACAGGGGAGGGCTACACCTTC
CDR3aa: CASSTRTGEGYTF

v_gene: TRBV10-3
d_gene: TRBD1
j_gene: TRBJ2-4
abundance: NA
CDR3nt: TGTGCCATCAGTGAGTCCTTAAAAGAGGACAGGGGTTCTCAGTACTTC
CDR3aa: CAISESLKEDRGSQYF

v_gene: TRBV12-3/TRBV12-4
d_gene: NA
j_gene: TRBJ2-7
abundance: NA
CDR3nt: TGTGCCAGCACCACGGACTCGGGGTTAGACGAGCAGTACTTC
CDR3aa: CASTTDSGLDEQYF

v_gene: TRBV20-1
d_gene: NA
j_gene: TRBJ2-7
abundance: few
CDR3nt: TGCAGTGCTAGAGATATCGGGCAGGCTTCCTACGAGCAGTACTTC
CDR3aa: CSARDIGQASYEQYF

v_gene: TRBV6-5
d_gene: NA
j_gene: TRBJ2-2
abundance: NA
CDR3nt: TGTGCCAGCAGTCGCAGGGCCGGGGAGCTGTTTTTT
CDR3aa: CASSRRAGELFF

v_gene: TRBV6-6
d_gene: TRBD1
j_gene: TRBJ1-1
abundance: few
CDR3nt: TGTGCCAGCAGTTACGCGCGGACAGGGAGGGCGAACACTGAAGCTTTCTTT
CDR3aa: CASSYARTGRANTEAFF

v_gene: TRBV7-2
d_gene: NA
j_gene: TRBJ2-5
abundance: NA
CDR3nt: TGTGCCAGCAGCTTGGTCAGGGGGGCCTCCCAAGAGACCCAGTACTTC
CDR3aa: CASSLVRGASQETQYF

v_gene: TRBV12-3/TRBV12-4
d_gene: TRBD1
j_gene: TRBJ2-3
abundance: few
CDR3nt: TGTGCCAGCAGTTGGGGAACTAGCAGGGGGCCAGATACGCAGTATTTT
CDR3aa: CASSWGTSRGPDTQYF

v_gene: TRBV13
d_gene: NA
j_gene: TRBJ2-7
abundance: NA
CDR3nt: TGTGCCAGCAGCTACACACCCTCTCCCTACGAGCAGTACTTC
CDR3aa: CASSYTPSPYEQYF

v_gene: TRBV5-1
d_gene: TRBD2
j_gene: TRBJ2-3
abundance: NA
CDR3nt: TGCGCCAGCAGCCCCGGGACTAGAGAGGGAGATACGCAGTATTTT
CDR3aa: CASSPGTREGDTQYF

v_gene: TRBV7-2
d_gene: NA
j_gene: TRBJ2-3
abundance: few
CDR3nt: TGTGCCAGCAGCTCAGTGGTTGGGGCTGCAGATACGCAGTATTTT
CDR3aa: CASSSVVGAADTQYF

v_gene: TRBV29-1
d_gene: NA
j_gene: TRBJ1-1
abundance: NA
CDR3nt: TGCAGCGTTTCGCTAAAAGTTGAAGCTTTCTTT
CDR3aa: CSVSLKVEAFF

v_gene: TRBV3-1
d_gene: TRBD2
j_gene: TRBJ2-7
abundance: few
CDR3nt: TGTGCCAGCAGCGACGTAGCGGGGGACGACGAGCAGTACTTC
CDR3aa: CASSDVAGDDEQYF

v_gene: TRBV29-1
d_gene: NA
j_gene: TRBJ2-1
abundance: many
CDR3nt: TGCAGCGTTGATGGTATACGGGGGGCTAGGAACAATGAGCAGTTCTTC
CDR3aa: CSVDGIRGARNNEQFF

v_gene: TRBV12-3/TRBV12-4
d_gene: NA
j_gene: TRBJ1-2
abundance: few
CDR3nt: TGTGCCAGCAGTTTTTCCGGCTACACCTTC
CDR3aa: CASSFSGYTF

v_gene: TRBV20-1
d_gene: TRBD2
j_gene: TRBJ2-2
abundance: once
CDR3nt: TGCAGTGCTAGCGATAGCGGGGGGCGTGGCACCGGGGAGCTGTTTTTT
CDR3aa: CSASDSGGRGTGELFF

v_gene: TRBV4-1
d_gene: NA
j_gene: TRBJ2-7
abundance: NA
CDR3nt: TGCGCCAGCAGCCAGGTCAGTCCCTACGAGCAGTACTTC
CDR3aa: CASSQVSPYEQYF

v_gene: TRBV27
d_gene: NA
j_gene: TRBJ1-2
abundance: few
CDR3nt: TGTGCCAGCAGTTTTGATAGGAACTATGGCTACACCTTC
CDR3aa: CASSFDRNYGYTF

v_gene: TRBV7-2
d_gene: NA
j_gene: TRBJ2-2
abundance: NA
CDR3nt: TGTGCCAGCAGCTCGTACAGAGAAACGAACACCGGGGAGCTGTTTTTT
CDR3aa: CASSSYRETNTGELFF

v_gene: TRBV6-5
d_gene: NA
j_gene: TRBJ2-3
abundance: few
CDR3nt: TGTGCCAGCAGTCGGACCACCACAGATACGCAGTATTTT
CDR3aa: CASSRTTTDTQYF

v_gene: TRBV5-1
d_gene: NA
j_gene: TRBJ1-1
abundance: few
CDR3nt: TGCGCCAGCAGCCAGACCGGGGGGCATACTGAAGCTTTCTTT
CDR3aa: CASSQTGGHTEAFF

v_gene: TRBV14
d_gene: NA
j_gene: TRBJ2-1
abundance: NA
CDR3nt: TGTGCCAGCAGCCAAAGGCCTACAGCCTACAATGAGCAGTTCTTC
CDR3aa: CASSQRPTAYNEQFF

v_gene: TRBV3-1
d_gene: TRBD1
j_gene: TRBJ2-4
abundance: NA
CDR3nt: TGTGCCAGCAGCCATCAACGGACAGGGTTCGGAAACATTCAGTACTTC
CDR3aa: CASSHQRTGFGNIQYF

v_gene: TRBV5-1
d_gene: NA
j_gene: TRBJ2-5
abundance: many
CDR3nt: TGCGCCAGCAGCTTGACCCGGCAGGATGCAGAGACCCAGTACTTC
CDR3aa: CASSLTRQDAETQYF

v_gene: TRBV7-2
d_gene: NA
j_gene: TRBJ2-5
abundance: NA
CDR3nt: TGTGCCAGCAGCTTAGTGGCAGCGCACTGGGAGACCCAGTACTTC
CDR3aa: CASSLVAAHWETQYF

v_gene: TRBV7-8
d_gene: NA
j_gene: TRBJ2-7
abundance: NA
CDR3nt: TGTGCCAGCAGCTTAGGTCCAGCGGACACCTACGAGCAGTACTTC
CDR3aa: CASSLGPADTYEQYF

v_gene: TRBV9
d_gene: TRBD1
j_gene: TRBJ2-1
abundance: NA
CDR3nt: TGTGCCAGCAGCGCCCAAACAGGGGGCAGATACAATGAGCAGTTCTTC
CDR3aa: CASSAQTGGRYNEQFF

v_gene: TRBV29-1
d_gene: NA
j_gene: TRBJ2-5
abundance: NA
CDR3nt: TGCAGCGTCCGAGGTACAGGGAGGTCGGAGACCCAGTACTTC
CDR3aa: CSVRGTGRSETQYF

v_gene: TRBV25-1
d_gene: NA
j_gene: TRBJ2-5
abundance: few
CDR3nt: TGTGCCACCTCCCTAGTATTTGGAGAGACCCAGTACTTC
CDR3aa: CATSLVFGETQYF

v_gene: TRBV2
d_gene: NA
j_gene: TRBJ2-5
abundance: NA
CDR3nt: TGTGCCACCACCGACAGCCGAGGGGCCCAGTACTTC
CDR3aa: CATTDSRGAQYF

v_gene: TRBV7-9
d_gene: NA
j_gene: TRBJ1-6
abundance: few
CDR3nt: TGTGCCAGCAGCTTAGTAAAGCGGAAAAGTCCCTTGAATTCACCCCTCCACTTT
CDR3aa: CASSLVKRKSPLNSPLHF

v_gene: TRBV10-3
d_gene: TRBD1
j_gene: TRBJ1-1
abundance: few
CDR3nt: TGTGCCATCATCCCAACAGGGGGGACTGAAGCTTTCTTT
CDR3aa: CAIIPTGGTEAFF

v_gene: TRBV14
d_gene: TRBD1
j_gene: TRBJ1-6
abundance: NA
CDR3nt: TGTGCCAGCAGCCCCTGGACAGGGTCTTCACCCCTCCACTTT
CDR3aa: CASSPWTGSSPLHF

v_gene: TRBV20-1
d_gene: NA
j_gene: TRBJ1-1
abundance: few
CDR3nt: TGCAGGGCATCGAGGAACACTGAAGCTTTCTTT
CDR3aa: CRASRNTEAFF

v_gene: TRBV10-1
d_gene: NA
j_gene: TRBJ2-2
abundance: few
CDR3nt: TGCGCCAGCAGTGAGTTGAAGGCAGGGGAGCTGTTTTTT
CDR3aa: CASSELKAGELFF

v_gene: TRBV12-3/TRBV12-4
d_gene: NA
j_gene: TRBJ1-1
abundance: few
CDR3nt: TGTGCCAGCAGAGAAGTGCAAAGGCAGACGGAAGCTTTCTTT
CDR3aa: CASREVQRQTEAFF

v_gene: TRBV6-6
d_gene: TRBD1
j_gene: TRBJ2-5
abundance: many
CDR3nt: TGTGCCAGCAGTCCGACAGGGGTTCTAACGGGGGAGACCCAGTACTTC
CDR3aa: CASSPTGVLTGETQYF

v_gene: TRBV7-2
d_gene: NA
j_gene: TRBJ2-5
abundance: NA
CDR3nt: TGTGCCAGCAGCCGGGACTTGCGGGAGACCCAGTACTTC
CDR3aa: CASSRDLRETQYF

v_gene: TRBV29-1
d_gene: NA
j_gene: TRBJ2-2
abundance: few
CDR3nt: TGCAGCGTCTGGTACACCGGGGAGCTGTTTTTT
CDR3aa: CSVWYTGELFF

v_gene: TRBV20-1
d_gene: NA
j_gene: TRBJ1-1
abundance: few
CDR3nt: TGCAGTGCTAGAGGAGGGCAGGGTGGTAGGCTTGCTTTCTTT
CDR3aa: CSARGGQGGRLAFF

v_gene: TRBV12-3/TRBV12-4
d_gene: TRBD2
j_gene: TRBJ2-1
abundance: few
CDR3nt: TGTGCCAGCAGCCCCGGGGCACTAGCGGTTTACAATGAGCAGTTCTTC
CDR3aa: CASSPGALAVYNEQFF

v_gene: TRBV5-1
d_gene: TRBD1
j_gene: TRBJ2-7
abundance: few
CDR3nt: TGCGCCAGCAGCTTGAACAGGGGGGACGAGCAGTACTTC
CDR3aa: CASSLNRGDEQYF

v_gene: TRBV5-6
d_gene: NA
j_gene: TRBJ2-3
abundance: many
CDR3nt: TGTGCCAGCAGCTTGGGACTGCTCACAGATACGCAGTATTTT
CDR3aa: CASSLGLLTDTQYF

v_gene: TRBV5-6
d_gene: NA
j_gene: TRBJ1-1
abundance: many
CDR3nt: TGTGCCAGCAGCCCCCTCGGCGGGAACACTGAAGCTTTCTTT
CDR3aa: CASSPLGGNTEAFF

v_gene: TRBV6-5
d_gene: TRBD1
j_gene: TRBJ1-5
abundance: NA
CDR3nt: TGTGCCAGCAGCCCCGACAGGGGGACCCAGCATTTT
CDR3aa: CASSPDRGTQHF